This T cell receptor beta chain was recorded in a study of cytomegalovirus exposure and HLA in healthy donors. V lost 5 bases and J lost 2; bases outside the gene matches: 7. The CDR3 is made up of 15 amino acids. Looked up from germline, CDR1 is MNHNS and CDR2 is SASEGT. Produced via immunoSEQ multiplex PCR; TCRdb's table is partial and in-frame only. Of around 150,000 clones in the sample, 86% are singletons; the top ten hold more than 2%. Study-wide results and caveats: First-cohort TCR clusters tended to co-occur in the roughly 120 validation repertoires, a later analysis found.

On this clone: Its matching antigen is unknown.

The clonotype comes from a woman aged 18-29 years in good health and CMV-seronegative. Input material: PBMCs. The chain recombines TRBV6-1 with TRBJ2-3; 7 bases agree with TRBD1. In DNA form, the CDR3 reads TGTGCCAGCAGTCTAGGGGACAGCCCCACAGATACGCAGTATTTT. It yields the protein CASSLGDSPTDTQYF.